The 8 T cell receptor beta chains reported below all come from one sample, sequenced in a study of blood T cell repertoires in COVID-19. Produced via immunoSEQ multiplex PCR; TCRdb's table is partial and in-frame only. This sample has around 170,000 clones, with roughly 87% found just once. The sequenced sample consisted of peripheral blood. These receptors all stem from a man in his late teens or twenties who had recovered from COVID-19.

The rearrangement joins TRBV7-6 to TRBJ2-3, with a tentative D call TRBD1 (6 bases). The CDR3 spans 17 residues. V lost 3 bases to trimming and J lost 0 bases, with 16 bases between them. Germline V gene lookup returns CDR1 SGHVS and CDR2 FNYEAQ. CDR3 residues: CASSFSEDRPSTDTQYF. CDR3 nucleotides: TGTGCCAGCAGCTTTAGCGAGGACAGACCTAGCACAGATACGCAGTATTTT.

The chain carries TRBV5-4 and TRBJ2-6, with 11 bases matching TRBD2. Germline values: CDR1 SGHNT, CDR2 YYREEE (reference sequence). The CDR3 covers 19 residues. Trimming at V came to 0 bases and at J to 2 bases, leaving 7 bases not matched to a gene. Here the CDR3 reads CASSLATSGSLPGANVLTF. The CDR3 DNA is TGTGCCAGCAGCTTGGCCACTAGCGGGAGCTTGCCTGGGGCCAACGTCCTGACTTTC.

V usage is TRBV7-3 and J usage is TRBJ2-1; 8 bases align to TRBD2. Germline trimming cut 4 bases from V and 6 bases from J; bases unmatched to any gene: 8. Per germline, CDR1 SGHTA and CDR2 FQGTGA. The CDR3 loop spans 15 amino acids. CDR3 in amino acids: CASSSAGTRGNEQFF. The CDR3 DNA reads as TGTGCCAGCAGCTCGGCCGGGACTAGAGGCAATGAGCAGTTCTTC.

CDR3 sequence (DNA): TGTGCCAGCAGCTTAGCCCACGGACAGGGGGCTGAAGCTTTCTTT. Protein sequence: CASSLAHGQGAEAFF. This chain uses TRBV7-2 with TRBJ1-1, with 10 bases matching TRBD1. Trimming cost V 0 bases and J 6 bases; bases outside gene matches: 4. Germline V gives CDR1 SGHTA, CDR2 FQGNSA. The CDR3 is made up of 15 amino acids.

The CDR3 spells CASSPDTGTYEQYF. CDR3 nucleotides: TGTGCCAGCAGCCCGGACACAGGGACCTACGAGCAGTACTTC. The chain couples TRBV3-1 (or the pseudogene TRBV3-2) to TRBJ2-7, with D perhaps TRBD1 (6 bases). Trimming shortened V by 4 bases and J by 2 bases, and 12 bases separated the two germline ends. Germline assignment: CDR1 LGHDT and CDR2 YNNKEL (reference sequence). The CDR3 is made up of 14 amino acids.

The chain uses TRBV7-2 and TRBJ2-7, with D possibly TRBD1 on 6 matching bases. CDR1 is SGHTA, CDR2 FQGNSA, per germline. The CDR3 is 16 amino acids. V was clipped by 5 bases and J by 0 bases, with 17 bases between them. The CDR3 DNA follows: TGTGCCAGCAGCCAACCGGGCAGGGGTCACTCCTACGAGCAGTACTTC. Protein: CASSQPGRGHSYEQYF. The whole variable domain, filled in from reference TRBV7-2 and TRBJ2-7, reads GAGVSQSPSNKVTEKGKDVELRCDPISGHTALYWYRQSLGQGLEFLIYFQGNSAPDKSGLPSDRFSAERTGGSVSTLTIQRTQQEDSAVYLCASSQPGRGHSYEQYFGPGTRLTVT.

The rearrangement uses TRBV6-2 or TRBV6-3 and TRBJ2-1; 8 bases are a match to TRBD1. The germline gives CDR1 MNHEY, CDR2 SVGEGT. Germline trimming cut 0 bases from V and 6 bases from J; bases unmatched to any gene: 4. The CDR3 is made up of 15 amino acids. The CDR3 here is CASSYSRQGINEQFF. The CDR3 nucleotides are TGTGCCAGCAGTTACTCGAGACAGGGGATCAATGAGCAGTTCTTC.

This rearrangement joins TRBV5-5 to TRBJ1-4, with D perhaps TRBD1 (6 bases). Germline V gene sequence: CDR1 SGHKS, CDR2 YYEKEE (reference sequence). V was pared by 1 base and J by 8 bases, with 12 bases between. CDR3 size: 14 residues. The CDR3 loop reads CASSLQGQVEKLFF. The CDR3, as DNA: TGTGCCAGCAGCTTGCAGGGGCAGGTGGAAAAACTGTTTTTT.